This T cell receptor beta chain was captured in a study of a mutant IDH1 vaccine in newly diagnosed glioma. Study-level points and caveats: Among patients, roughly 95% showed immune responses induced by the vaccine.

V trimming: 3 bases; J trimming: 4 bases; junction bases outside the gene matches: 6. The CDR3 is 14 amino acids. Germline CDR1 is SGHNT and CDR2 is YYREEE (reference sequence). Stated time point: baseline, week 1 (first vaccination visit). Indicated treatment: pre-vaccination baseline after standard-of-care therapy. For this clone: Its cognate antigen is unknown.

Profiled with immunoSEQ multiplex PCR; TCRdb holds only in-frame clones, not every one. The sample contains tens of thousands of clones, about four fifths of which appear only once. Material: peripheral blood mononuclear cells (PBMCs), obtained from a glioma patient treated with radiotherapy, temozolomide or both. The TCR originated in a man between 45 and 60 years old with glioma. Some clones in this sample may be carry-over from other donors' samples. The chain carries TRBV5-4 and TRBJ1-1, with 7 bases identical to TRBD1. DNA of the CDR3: TGTGCCAGCAGCTGGGGGACAGTCGTCACTGAAGCTTTCTTT. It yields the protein CASSWGTVVTEAFF.